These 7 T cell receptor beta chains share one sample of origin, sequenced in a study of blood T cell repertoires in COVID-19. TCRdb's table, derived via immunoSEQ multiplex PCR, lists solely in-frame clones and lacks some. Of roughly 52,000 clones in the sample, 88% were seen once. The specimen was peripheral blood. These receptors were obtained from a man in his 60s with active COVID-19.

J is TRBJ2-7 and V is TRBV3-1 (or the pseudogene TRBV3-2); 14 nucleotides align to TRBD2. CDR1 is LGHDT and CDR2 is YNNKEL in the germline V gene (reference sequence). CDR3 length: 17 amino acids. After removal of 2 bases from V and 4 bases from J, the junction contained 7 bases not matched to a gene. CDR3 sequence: CASSQFPGLAGAYEQYF. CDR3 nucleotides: TGTGCCAGCAGCCAATTCCCGGGACTAGCGGGAGCGTACGAGCAGTACTTC.

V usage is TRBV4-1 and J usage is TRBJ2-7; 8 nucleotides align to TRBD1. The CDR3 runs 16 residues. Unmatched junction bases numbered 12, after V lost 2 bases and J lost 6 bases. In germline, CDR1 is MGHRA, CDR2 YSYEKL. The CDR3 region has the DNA TGCGCCAGCAGCCAACAATTCGGACAGGGACTGCTCGAGCAGTACTTC. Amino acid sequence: CASSQQFGQGLLEQYF.

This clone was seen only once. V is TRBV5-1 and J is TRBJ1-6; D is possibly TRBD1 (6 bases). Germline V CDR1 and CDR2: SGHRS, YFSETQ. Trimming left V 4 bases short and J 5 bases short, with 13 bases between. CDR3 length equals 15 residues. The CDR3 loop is CASSPYGDNNSPLHF. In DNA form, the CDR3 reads TGCGCCAGCAGCCCCTATGGGGACAATAATTCACCCCTCCACTTT.

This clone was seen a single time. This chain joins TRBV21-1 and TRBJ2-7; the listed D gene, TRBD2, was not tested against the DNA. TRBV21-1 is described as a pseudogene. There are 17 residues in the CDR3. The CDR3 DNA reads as TGTGCCAGCAGAGCGGGGACTAGCGGGAGGATTTACTACGAGCAGTACTTC. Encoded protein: CASRAGTSGRIYYEQYF.

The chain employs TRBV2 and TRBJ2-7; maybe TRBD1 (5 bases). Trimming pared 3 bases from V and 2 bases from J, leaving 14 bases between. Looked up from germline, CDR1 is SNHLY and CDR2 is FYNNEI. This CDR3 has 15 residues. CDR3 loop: CASSDLDLQAYEQYF. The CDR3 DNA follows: TGTGCCAGCAGTGATCTCGACTTACAGGCCTACGAGCAGTACTTC.

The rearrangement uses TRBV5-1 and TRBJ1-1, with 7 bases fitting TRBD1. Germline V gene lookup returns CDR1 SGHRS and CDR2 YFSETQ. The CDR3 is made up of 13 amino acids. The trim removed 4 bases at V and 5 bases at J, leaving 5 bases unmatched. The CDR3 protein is CASSTLQGTEAFF. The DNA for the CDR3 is TGCGCCAGCAGCACCTTACAGGGGACTGAAGCTTTCTTT.

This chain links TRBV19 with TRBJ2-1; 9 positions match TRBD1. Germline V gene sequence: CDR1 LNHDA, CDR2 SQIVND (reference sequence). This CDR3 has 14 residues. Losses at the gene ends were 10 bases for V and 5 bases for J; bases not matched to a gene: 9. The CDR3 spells CAIGGQGDHNEQFF. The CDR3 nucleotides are TGTGCCATAGGGGGACAGGGTGATCACAATGAGCAGTTCTTC.